Below, 15 T cell receptor beta chains from the same sample are listed, as sequenced in a study of neurological immune-mediated disorders. TCRdb redid the calling of the 5' RACE reads with MiXCR, one entry per CDR3 protein. The sample includes tens of thousands of distinct CDR3 sequences, 3% to 4.5% of them seen just once. Sequenced input: PBMCs. The receptors derive from a woman between 45 and 60 years old with multiple sclerosis.

This clonotype has at least ten counts. This chain joins TRBV6-2 or TRBV6-3 and TRBJ2-1, with 9 bases identical to TRBD2. This CDR3 has 15 residues. The V gene end was trimmed by 7 bases and the J gene end by 2 bases; junction bases not matched to a gene: 6. Germline CDR1 reads MNHEY; CDR2 reads SVGEGT. CDR3 region: CASKAAGGPYNEQFF. DNA of the CDR3: TGTGCCAGCAAAGCCGCGGGGGGGCCCTACAATGAGCAGTTCTTC.

This clonotype was detected ten times or more. V usage is TRBV29-1 and J usage is TRBJ1-2, with D possibly matching TRBD1 (6 bases). CDR3 size: 12 residues. The germline V gene encodes CDR1 SQVTM and CDR2 ANQGSEA. CDR3: CSGGPGDYGYTF. The CDR3 nucleotides read TGCAGTGGGGGCCCGGGGGACTATGGCTACACCTTC.

As regards this clonotype: A much bigger clone sits one base away, suggesting this may be a read error. The chain employs TRBV7-7 and TRBJ2-1; 8 positions match TRBD1. The CDR3 sequence is 13 residues long. Germline lookup yields CDR1 SSHAT and CDR2 FNYEAQ (reference sequence). The CDR3 sequence: CASSATGGYEQFF. CDR3 bases: TGTGCTAGCAGCGCCACAGGGGGATATGAGCAGTTCTTC.

Many counts were recorded for this clonotype. The chain has TRBV20-1 and TRBJ2-7; D uncertain. The V gene's germline CDR1 is DFQATT and CDR2 SNEGSKA (reference sequence). CDR3 length: 12 amino acids. With 5 bases removed from V and 2 bases from J, the gap between germline ends came to 10 bases. The CDR3 reads CSAAPNAYEQYF. The CDR3 DNA reads as TGCAGTGCTGCACCTAACGCCTACGAGCAGTACTTC.

In its sample, this clonotype was seen a few times. The chain combines TRBV20-1 with TRBJ2-6; TRBD2 agrees at 12 bases. The CDR3 is made up of 16 amino acids. Germline V gene sequence: CDR1 DFQATT, CDR2 SNEGSKA (reference sequence). V dropped 7 bases and J dropped 1; count of bases not matched to a gene: 5. The CDR3 spells CSGSTSGGSGANVLTF. CDR3 nucleotide sequence: TGCAGTGGGTCGACTAGCGGGGGATCTGGGGCCAACGTCCTGACTTTC.

This clonotype was detected many times. V and J are TRBV5-1 and TRBJ2-1; D may be TRBD1 (6 bases). This CDR3 comprises 15 residues. Germline-derived CDR1 and CDR2 are SGHRS and YFSETQ. Between the trimmed V and J ends, which lost 4 bases and 0 bases, there was a span of 11 bases. CDR3 sequence reads: CASSTTGISYNEQFF. For the CDR3, the DNA is TGCGCCAGCAGCACCACAGGGATCTCCTACAATGAGCAGTTCTTC.

Many counts were recorded for this clonotype. The chain recombines TRBV7-2 with TRBJ1-1; D not resolved. Germline loops: CDR1 SGHTA, CDR2 FQGNSA. Trimming pared 1 base from V and 4 bases from J, leaving 10 bases between. The CDR3 is 14 residues long. Here the CDR3 reads CASSLVRAGTEAFF. Written as DNA, the CDR3 is TGTGCCAGCAGCTTAGTTAGGGCGGGCACTGAAGCTTTCTTT. The full variable domain, rest sourced from reference TRBV7-2 and TRBJ1-1, is GAGVSQSPSNKVTEKGKDVELRCDPISGHTALYWYRQSLGQGLEFLIYFQGNSAPDKSGLPSDRFSAERTGGSVSTLTIQRTQQEDSAVYLCASSLVRAGTEAFFGQGTRLTVV.

Many counts were recorded for this clonotype. The chain employs TRBV12-3 or TRBV12-4 and TRBJ1-1; D gene ambiguous. The CDR3 is made up of 12 amino acids. V was pared by 2 bases and J by 10 bases, with 11 bases between. The CDR3 DNA follows: TGTGCCAGCAGTTTAAGGGCTTTTGGAGCTTTCTTT. This encodes CASSLRAFGAFF.

In its sample, this clonotype was seen many times. The chain uses TRBV29-1 and TRBJ2-3; no clear D. Trimming stripped 3 bases from V and 3 bases from J, with 16 bases between. The CDR3 loop spans 15 amino acids. CDR1 is SQVTM, CDR2 ANQGSEA, per germline. This chain's CDR3 is CSVDGPDPWTDTQYF. CDR3 bases: TGCAGCGTTGATGGGCCCGACCCCTGGACAGATACGCAGTATTTT.

The chain recombines TRBV7-9 with TRBJ1-4; D uncertain. Deletions cut 5 bases from V and 8 bases from J, with 15 bases between. This CDR3 comprises 14 residues. Germline V gene data show CDR1 as SEHNR and CDR2 as FQNEAQ (reference sequence). CDR3 amino acids: CASSQNLGDEKLFF. The DNA of the CDR3 is TGTGCCAGCAGCCAAAATTTGGGTGACGAAAAACTGTTTTTT.

This clonotype was counted between two and nine times. This chain joins TRBV10-3 and TRBJ2-7; D uncertain. The CDR3 contains 12 residues. Germline lookup yields CDR1 ENHRY and CDR2 SYGVKD. V lost 3 bases to trimming and J lost 2 bases, with 5 bases between them. As DNA, the CDR3 is TGTGCCATCAGTGATACCCCCTACGAGCAGTACTTC. Translation: CAISDTPYEQYF.

This clonotype was counted ten times or more. V is TRBV3-1 and J is TRBJ2-3; D is tentatively TRBD1 or TRBD2 (5 bases each). V lost 7 bases to trimming and J lost 4 bases, with 15 bases between them. Per germline, CDR1 LGHDT and CDR2 YNNKEL (reference sequence). The CDR3 contains 14 residues. This chain's CDR3 is CASTLRGVADTQYF. CDR3 DNA sequence: TGTGCCAGCACCCTGAGGGGAGTGGCAGATACGCAGTATTTT.

The chain combines TRBV6-2 or TRBV6-3 with TRBJ2-7, with TRBD1 matching 7 bases. Germline loops: CDR1 MNHEY, CDR2 SVGEGT. The V segment lost 6 bases and the J segment 3 bases; nucleotides outside the gene matches: 8. This CDR3 contains 14 residues. The CDR3 sequence: CASRETGYNYEQYF. In nucleotides, the CDR3 is TGTGCCAGCAGAGAGACAGGGTATAACTACGAGCAGTACTTC.

This clonotype was observed at least ten times. The rearrangement joins TRBV12-3 or TRBV12-4 to TRBJ1-6, with D unresolved. V lost 4 bases to trimming and J lost 8 bases, with 9 bases between them. The CDR3 sequence is 13 residues long. The CDR3 bases are TGTGCCAGCAGTTCAGTTTGGGATTCACCCCTCCACTTT. This translates into CASSSVWDSPLHF.

This clonotype was detected many times. The chain carries TRBV12-3 or TRBV12-4 and TRBJ1-6; 8 nucleotides align to TRBD1. The V and J ends lost 6 bases and 12 bases, in that order; junction bases with no gene match: 7. The CDR3 runs 13 residues. CDR3 sequence reads: CASRETGGVPLHF. The CDR3, as DNA: TGTGCCAGCAGGGAAACAGGGGGAGTACCCCTCCACTTT.